The T cell receptor (beta chain) under discussion was sequenced for a study of beta chain features in type 1 diabetes. Study-wide findings and caveats: All four CD4+ subsets from Type 1 diabetes patients carried moderately but significantly shorter TCRB CDR3s.

The CDR3 loop spans 14 amino acids. V lost 4 bases to trimming and J lost 3 bases, with 15 bases between them. Germline-derived CDR1 and CDR2 are SQVTM and ANQGSEA. This clone was seen more than once but under ten times. The antigen is not known. Expressed TCRB transcripts were sequenced because the isolated RNA had all been reverse transcribed beforehand. Measured with immunoSEQ multiplex PCR; TCRdb has only the in-frame clones, and not every one. Of about 650,000 clones in the sample, over 10% were seen once. The clonotype was recovered from a man aged 25 to 40 with type 1 diabetes. The chain employs TRBV29-1 and TRBJ1-1, with D possibly matching TRBD1 (6 bases). Sequencing input: naive CD4+ T cells from blood. CDR3 nucleotides: TGCAGCGTTGGCGCCCTTTACAGGGACACTGAAGCTTTCTTT. This gives the protein CSVGALYRDTEAFF.